What follows describes a single T cell receptor (beta chain). These data are taken from a study of blood T cell repertoires in COVID-19. About the research overall: Sites across the United States, Italy and Spain contributed samples from acute and convalescent COVID-19. T cells, B-cell-depleted T cells, or PBMCs provided the cDNA or gDNA that served as material.

CDR3 length: 16 amino acids. The V segment lost 5 bases and the J segment 6 bases; nucleotides outside the gene matches: 12. Germline CDR1 LGHDT, CDR2 YNNKEL (reference sequence). Per the study methods: Amplification from reference gene primers served as the basis for estimated nucleated cell counts. Only in-frame clones appear in the TCRdb table, and some are missing; sequencing was by immunoSEQ multiplex PCR. V, J and clone size were drawn from that table, and D and trimming were deduced from the DNA. The sample includes approximately 120,000 clones, 80% to 90% of them seen just once. The TCR sequence derives from a human donor with acute or convalescent COVID-19. The donor label of this sample is uncertain. The chain employs TRBV3-1 (or the pseudogene TRBV3-2) and TRBJ2-1, with 8 bases matching TRBD1. Sequencing input: peripheral blood. The CDR3 here is CASSTRGDRSPNEQFF. The DNA for the CDR3 is TGTGCCAGCAGCACAAGAGGGGACAGGTCACCCAATGAGCAGTTCTTC.